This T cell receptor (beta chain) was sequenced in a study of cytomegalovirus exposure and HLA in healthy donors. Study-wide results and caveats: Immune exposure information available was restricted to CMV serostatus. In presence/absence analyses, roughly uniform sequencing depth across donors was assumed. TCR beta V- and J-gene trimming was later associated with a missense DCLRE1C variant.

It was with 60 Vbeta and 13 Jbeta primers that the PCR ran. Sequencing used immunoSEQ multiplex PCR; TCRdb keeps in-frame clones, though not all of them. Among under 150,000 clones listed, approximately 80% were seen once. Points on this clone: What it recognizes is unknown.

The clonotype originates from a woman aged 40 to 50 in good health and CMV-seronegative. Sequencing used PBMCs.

DNA for the CDR3: TGTGCCAGTAGTATACCGACAGGTGATTCCAAAGCTTTCTTT. Protein product: CASSIPTGDSKAFF. The J gene is TRBJ1-1, the V gene TRBV19; D might be TRBD1 (6 bases). The CDR3 contains 14 residues. Trimming shortened V by 2 bases and J by 9 bases, and 16 bases separated the two germline ends. CDR1 and CDR2 from the germline V gene are LNHDA and SQIVND (reference sequence).